This T cell receptor beta chain comes out of a study of shared clonotypes between healthy human individuals. Overall study results and limits: Naive subsets usually exceeded memory subsets in estimated richness. Some clonotypes were shared by all four sorted-subset donors, while others were not shared. The non-shared ones had lower generation probabilities than the shared ones.

Worth noting for this clone: Its antigen is still unknown.

This was a deep-level run. TCRdb's copy holds only in-frame clones and misses some; the assay was immunoSEQ multiplex PCR. Of 730,000 or so clones listed, approximately 79% are singletons. The clonotype comes from a woman under 40 in good health. Input material: memory CD4+ T cells sorted from blood. The sample's subset: CD45RA-negative fraction.

The CDR3 here is CASSFDPAYGYTF. The CDR3 DNA reads TGCGCCAGCAGCTTTGATCCCGCCTATGGCTACACCTTC. The V gene is TRBV5-1, the J gene TRBJ1-2; unclear D gene. This CDR3 contains 13 residues. Trimming took off 2 bases at V and 4 bases at J, with 9 bases between the two ends. Germline assignment: CDR1 SGHRS and CDR2 YFSETQ.